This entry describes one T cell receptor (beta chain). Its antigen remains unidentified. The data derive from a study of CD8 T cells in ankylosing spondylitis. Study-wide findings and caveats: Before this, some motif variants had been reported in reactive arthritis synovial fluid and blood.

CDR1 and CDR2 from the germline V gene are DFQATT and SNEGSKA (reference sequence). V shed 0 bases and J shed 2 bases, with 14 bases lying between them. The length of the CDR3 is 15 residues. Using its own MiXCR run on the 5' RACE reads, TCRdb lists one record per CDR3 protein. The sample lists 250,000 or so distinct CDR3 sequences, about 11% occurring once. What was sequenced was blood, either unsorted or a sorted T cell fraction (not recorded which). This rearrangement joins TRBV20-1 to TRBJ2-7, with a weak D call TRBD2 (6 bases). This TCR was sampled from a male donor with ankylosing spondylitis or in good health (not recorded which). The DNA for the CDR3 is TGCAGTGCTAGAGATCGCCAGCGGGTTCCCTACGAGCAGTACTTC. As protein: CSARDRQRVPYEQYF.